The clone carrying this TCR beta chain occurred once. At one end the junction does not follow the germline gene, possibly because of a read error. This record comes from a study of CD8 T cells in ankylosing spondylitis. From the 5' RACE reads, TCRdb called clonotypes with MiXCR, one entry per CDR3 protein. The sample has approximately 340,000 distinct CDR3 sequences, around 15% seen once. This CDR3 contains 13 residues. In germline, CDR1 is SGHTA, CDR2 FQGNSA. The TCR comes from a male donor with ankylosing spondylitis or in good health (not recorded which). The specimen was blood, either unsorted or a sorted T cell fraction (not recorded which). The chain has TRBV7-2 and TRBJ2-1; 10 nucleotides line up with TRBD2. The CDR3 loop is CASSLLAGETPIF. For the CDR3, the DNA is TGTGCCAGCAGCTTACTAGCGGGGGAAACACCGATCTTC.